The 32 T cell receptor beta chains given below trace back to one sample, sequenced in a study of cytomegalovirus exposure and HLA in healthy donors. The primer mix had 60 Vbeta and 13 Jbeta primers. Produced via immunoSEQ multiplex PCR; TCRdb's table is partial and in-frame only. The data show more than 95,000 clones, with around 78% seen just once and approximately 6.5% held by the top ten. Sequenced material: PBMCs. The receptors derive from a middle-aged woman in good health and CMV-seronegative.

The CDR3 is CASSESGLDQPQHF. Here the CDR3 DNA reads TGTGCCAGCAGTGAATCAGGGCTGGATCAGCCCCAGCATTTT. This chain joins TRBV6-1 and TRBJ1-5; possible D gene TRBD1, 5 bases. This CDR3 spans 14 amino acids. Germline CDR1 reads MNHNS; CDR2 reads SASEGT. V was cut by 2 bases and J by 5 bases, with 10 bases left in between.

The chain joins TRBV2 to TRBJ1-2; TRBD1 matches 10 bases. Trimming at V came to 5 bases and at J to 3 bases, leaving 6 bases not matched to a gene. CDR3 length: 15 residues. The V gene's germline CDR1 is SNHLY and CDR2 FYNNEI. The CDR3 spells CASSKTGGADYGYTF. The CDR3 DNA is TGTGCCAGCAGTAAGACAGGGGGCGCGGACTATGGCTACACCTTC.

This chain uses TRBV21-1 with TRBJ2-2; TRBD2 is the table's D call, not checked against the DNA. TRBV21-1 is described as a pseudogene. The CDR3 is made up of 15 amino acids. Here the CDR3 reads CASSKILGRAGELFF. The CDR3 nucleotides are TGTGCCAGCAGCAAAATTTTAGGGCGGGCCGGGGAGCTGTTTTTT.

This clone was observed a few times. The V call is TRBV21-1, the J call TRBJ2-1; the table's D call TRBD2 went unverified against the DNA. TRBV21-1 is described as a pseudogene. The CDR3 is made up of 13 amino acids. CDR3 sequence: CASSNQRAGEQFF. In DNA, the CDR3 is TGTGCCAGCAGCAACCAGCGGGCGGGTGAGCAGTTCTTC.

This clone was recorded once. The chain has TRBV4-2 and TRBJ1-2; no clear D. The germline V and J ends were trimmed by 1 base and 2 bases, with 11 bases remaining between them. The CDR3 sequence is 15 residues long. Germline loops: CDR1 LGHNA, CDR2 YNFKEQ. The CDR3 loop reads CASSQGLDFNYGYTF. In DNA, the CDR3 is TGTGCCAGCAGCCAAGGCCTGGACTTCAACTATGGCTACACCTTC.

The chain combines TRBV10-3 with TRBJ2-1; D gene uncertain. In germline, CDR1 is ENHRY, CDR2 SYGVKD. V lost 0 bases and J 0 bases, leaving 6 bases between the germline ends. CDR3 length equals 15 residues. CDR3 loop: CAISESEYSYNEQFF. The CDR3 DNA is TGTGCCATCAGTGAGTCAGAGTACTCCTACAATGAGCAGTTCTTC.

In the case of this clone: An end of the junction does not agree with germline; a read error may underlie this. DNA of the CDR3: TGTTCCAGCAGCCCACCGGGACTAGCGGGAAGAACCGGGGAGCTGTTTTTT. It translates to CSSSPPGLAGRTGELFF. This chain joins TRBV7-9 and TRBJ2-2; TRBD2 matches at 13 bases. This CDR3 is built from 17 residues. Germline V CDR1 and CDR2: SEHNR, FQNEAQ (reference sequence).

The rearrangement joins TRBV11-2 to TRBJ2-1, with TRBD2 matching 7 bases. Germline lookup yields CDR1 SGHAT and CDR2 FQNNGV. This CDR3 has 16 amino acids. Trimming removed 0 bases from V and 6 bases from J; junction bases left unmatched: 8. CDR3 in amino acids: CASSLDLLAWPNEQFF. In DNA form, the CDR3 reads TGTGCCAGCAGCTTAGATCTACTAGCGTGGCCCAATGAGCAGTTCTTC. The complete variable domain, with remaining parts taken from reference TRBV11-2 and TRBJ2-1, reads EAGVAQSPRYKIIEKRQSVAFWCNPISGHATLYWYQQILGQGPKLLIQFQNNGVVDDSQLPKDRFSAERLKGVDSTLKIQPAKLEDSAVYLCASSLDLLAWPNEQFFGPGTRLTVL.

The V call is TRBV28, the J call TRBJ2-3, with TRBD2 identical over 7 bases. After removal of 6 bases from V and 5 bases from J, the junction contained 11 bases not matched to a gene. The germline CDR1 and CDR2 sequences are MDHEN and SYDVKM. The CDR3 is 15 amino acids. The CDR3 protein is CASRTPSGSGDTQYF. DNA for the CDR3: TGTGCCAGCAGGACTCCTAGCGGTTCGGGAGATACGCAGTATTTT.

A note on this clone: Germline and junction disagree at one end, which may indicate a read error. This chain uses TRBV7-8 with TRBJ2-1; D possibly corresponds to TRBD2 (5 bases). Looked up from germline, CDR1 is SGHVS and CDR2 is FQNEAQ. CDR3 length: 17 residues. The CDR3 DNA is TGTGCCGGCAGCTTAGACTCTTGGGAGTGGAGTGGCAATGAGCAGTTCTTC. It is translated as CAGSLDSWEWSGNEQFF.

The chain carries TRBV5-1 and TRBJ2-7, with 7 bases aligning to TRBD2. CDR3 size: 13 residues. V was pared by 4 bases and J by 2 bases, with 3 bases of the junction left unmatched. Germline V gives CDR1 SGHRS, CDR2 YFSETQ. Here the CDR3 DNA reads TGCGCCAGCAGCCGGGGAGGGGCCTACGAGCAGTACTTC. It translates to CASSRGGAYEQYF. Variable domain in full (rest from reference TRBV5-1 and TRBJ2-7): KAGVTQTPRYLIKTRGQQVTLSCSPISGHRSVSWYQQTPGQGLQFLFEYFSETQRNKGNFPGRFSGRQFSNSRSEMNVSTLELGDSALYLCASSRGGAYEQYFGPGTRLTVT.

V gene TRBV10-3 combines with J gene TRBJ1-5, with 8 positions matching TRBD1. The CDR3 has 13 amino acids. From germline, CDR1 is ENHRY and CDR2 SYGVKD. The V gene end was trimmed by 6 bases and the J gene end by 6 bases; junction bases not matched to a gene: 4. CDR3 protein: CAIRDREGQPQHF. CDR3 nucleotides: TGTGCCATCAGGGACAGGGAGGGTCAGCCCCAGCATTTT.

V usage is TRBV20-1 and J usage is TRBJ1-2; D unresolved. The germline V gene encodes CDR1 DFQATT and CDR2 SNEGSKA (reference sequence). The CDR3 has 11 residues. Written as DNA, the CDR3 is TGCAGCATAGACCCGGGCTATGGCTACACCTTC. This gives the protein CSIDPGYGYTF.

V is TRBV25-1 and J is TRBJ2-5; D possibly corresponds to TRBD2 (6 bases). The V gene lost 8 bases and the J gene lost 5 bases, with 18 bases spanning the gap. Germline CDR1 is MGHDK and CDR2 is SYGVNS. The CDR3 runs 14 residues. The DNA for the CDR3 is TGTGCCAGCTCCCCACTAGTTGGGGGGGAGACCCAGTACTTC. Its translation is CASSPLVGGETQYF.

CDR3 region: CASRPAGTGPSYTF. The CDR3 region has the DNA TGTGCCAGCAGACCGGCCGGGACTGGACCGAGCTACACCTTC. V gene TRBV6-5 combines with J gene TRBJ1-2; perhaps TRBD1 as D (5 bases). CDR1 is MNHEY and CDR2 is SVGAGI in the germline V gene. V dropped 6 bases and J dropped 9 bases, with 20 bases sitting between them. This CDR3 spans 14 amino acids.

The chain employs TRBV5-1 and TRBJ2-2, with 7 nucleotides matching TRBD1. Germline V gives CDR1 SGHRS, CDR2 YFSETQ. V lost 3 bases, J lost 7 bases, and 9 bases stayed unmatched. The CDR3 contains 15 residues. The CDR3 spells CASSYRPDRDGELFF. DNA of the CDR3: TGCGCCAGCAGCTACCGACCCGACAGGGACGGGGAGCTGTTTTTT.

The sample holds a few counts of this clone. V is TRBV6-5 and J is TRBJ1-4; maybe TRBD1 (5 bases). The CDR3 is 15 amino acids. V lost 4 bases and J 8 bases, leaving 17 bases between the germline ends. Germline V gives CDR1 MNHEY, CDR2 SVGAGI. The CDR3 DNA reads as TGTGCCAGCAGTTCCGCGGGGGAGGGCGGAGAAAAACTGTTTTTT. As protein: CASSSAGEGGEKLFF.

This chain uses TRBV28 with TRBJ1-5, with TRBD1 identical over 9 bases. J lost 3 bases, V lost 6 bases, and 6 bases had no gene match. Germline V CDR1 and CDR2: MDHEN, SYDVKM. The CDR3 sequence is 15 residues long. In nucleotides, the CDR3 is TGTGCCAGCAGATCCGGACAGGGGTTCAATCAGCCCCAGCATTTT. Encoded protein: CASRSGQGFNQPQHF.

The V call is TRBV7-2, the J call TRBJ1-5; maybe TRBD1 (6 bases). In germline, CDR1 is SGHTA, CDR2 FQGNSA. This CDR3 has 13 residues. V lost 6 bases to trimming and J lost 2 bases, with 8 bases between them. The chain's CDR3 is CASSRQGNQPQHF. The DNA of the CDR3 is TGTGCCAGCAGTAGACAGGGCAATCAGCCCCAGCATTTT.

In this sample, this clone turned up once. This rearrangement joins TRBV6-5 to TRBJ2-3, with TRBD1 matching 7 bases. There are 14 residues in the CDR3. Germline V gene sequence: CDR1 MNHEY, CDR2 SVGAGI. The J segment lost 5 bases and the V segment lost 2 bases, leaving 4 bases of the junction unmatched. DNA of the CDR3: TGTGCCAGCAGTTACGGGGACAGCCGAGATACGCAGTATTTT. Protein product: CASSYGDSRDTQYF.

This clone was observed many times. The rearrangement links TRBV7-8 to TRBJ1-1; possibly TRBD1 for D (6 bases). Trimming cost V 3 bases and J 2 bases, with 25 bases left between them. This CDR3 has 19 amino acids. Per germline, CDR1 SGHVS and CDR2 FQNEAQ. The CDR3 protein is CASSFQPTGTTLINTEAFF. The CDR3 DNA reads as TGTGCCAGCAGCTTCCAACCTACAGGGACAACCTTGATAAACACTGAAGCTTTCTTT.

The CDR3 reads CASSITDYGYTF. In nucleotides, the CDR3 is TGTGCCAGTAGTATAACAGACTATGGCTACACCTTC. The chain recombines TRBV19 with TRBJ1-2; D unclear. Germline V gene lookup returns CDR1 LNHDA and CDR2 SQIVND (reference sequence). This CDR3 spans 12 amino acids. The V and J ends lost 2 bases and 3 bases respectively, with 4 bases between them.

The chain has TRBV28 and TRBJ2-1; 10 bases line up with TRBD2. The CDR3 sequence is 14 residues long. The germline V gene has CDR1 MDHEN and CDR2 SYDVKM. Losses at the gene ends were 5 bases for V and 5 bases for J; bases not matched to a gene: 3. The CDR3 reads CASSRTSGNNEQFF. CDR3 nucleotides: TGTGCCAGCAGTCGGACTAGCGGCAACAATGAGCAGTTCTTC.

This chain connects TRBV5-1 to TRBJ2-5; 10 nucleotides match TRBD2. The CDR3 has 15 residues. The trim removed 0 bases at V and 11 bases at J, leaving 10 bases unmatched. Per germline, CDR1 SGHRS and CDR2 YFSETQ. The CDR3 reads CASSLGGLAGVGQYF. CDR3 bases: TGCGCCAGCAGCTTGGGAGGTCTAGCGGGAGTTGGGCAGTACTTC.

The rearrangement uses TRBV7-6 and TRBJ1-1; D ambiguous. CDR3 length equals 12 residues. Germline V lookup: CDR1 SGHVS, CDR2 FNYEAQ. The V and J ends lost 7 bases and 1 base respectively, with 7 bases between them. CDR3: CASKAANTEAFF. The CDR3 nucleotides are TGTGCCAGCAAGGCGGCGAACACTGAAGCTTTCTTT.

The gene calls are TRBV29-1 and TRBJ2-5, with D perhaps matching TRBD1 (5 bases). This CDR3 contains 12 residues. From germline, CDR1 is SQVTM and CDR2 ANQGSEA. V dropped 5 bases and J dropped 1 base, with 8 bases sitting between them. The CDR3 DNA sequence: TGCAGCGTTCGACAGTCCCAAGAGACCCAGTACTTC. Amino acids: CSVRQSQETQYF.

The gene calls are TRBV27 and TRBJ2-5; no clear D gene. The CDR3 runs to 13 residues. Germline lookup yields CDR1 MNHEY and CDR2 SMNVEV (reference sequence). Trimming stripped 2 bases from V and 0 bases from J, with 4 bases between. CDR3 region: CASSLQYQETQYF. The CDR3 coding sequence is TGTGCCAGCAGTTTACAGTACCAAGAGACCCAGTACTTC.

The rearrangement links TRBV9 to TRBJ2-7; 7 bases map to TRBD1. The CDR3 is 16 residues long. In germline, CDR1 is SGDLS, CDR2 YYNGEE. V lost 4 bases, J lost 0 bases, and 10 bases stayed unmatched. CDR3: CASSLGQLTPSYEQYF. The CDR3 DNA follows: TGTGCCAGCAGCCTGGGACAGCTGACACCCTCCTACGAGCAGTACTTC.

This clone was observed a handful of times. This chain joins TRBV21-1 and TRBJ2-7; TRBD1, as called in the table, went unchecked against the DNA. TRBV21-1 is a documented pseudogene. CDR3 length: 14 residues. CDR3 residues: CASSKAQGSYEQYF. DNA of the CDR3: TGTGCCAGCAGCAAAGCGCAGGGGAGCTACGAGCAGTACTTC.

This chain links TRBV18 with TRBJ1-1; 9 bases fit TRBD1. This CDR3 contains 17 residues. In germline, CDR1 is KGHSH, CDR2 LQKENI. V shed 1 base and J 4 bases; nucleotides not matched to a gene: 10. DNA of the CDR3: TGTGCCAGCTCACCACGAGGACAGGGGCCCACTGTCACTGAAGCTTTCTTT. It translates to CASSPRGQGPTVTEAFF.

V is TRBV28 and J is TRBJ2-5, with D unresolved. With the DNA end fitting TRBJ2-7 better, the J assignment may be wrong. CDR3 length: 13 amino acids. The germline gives CDR1 MDHEN, CDR2 SYDVKM. The CDR3 nucleotides are TGTGCCAGCACCCGCCCGAGCTCCTACGAGCAGTACTTC. Amino acid sequence: CASTRPSSYEQYF.

The chain couples TRBV7-2 to TRBJ2-3, with D uncertain. CDR1 and CDR2 (germline): SGHTA, FQGNSA. V was shortened by 5 bases and J by 4 bases, with 13 bases between the two germline ends. The CDR3 is 14 residues long. CDR3 sequence (DNA): TGTGCCAGCAGCCTAAACCGGTCCCCAGATACGCAGTATTTT. It translates to CASSLNRSPDTQYF.